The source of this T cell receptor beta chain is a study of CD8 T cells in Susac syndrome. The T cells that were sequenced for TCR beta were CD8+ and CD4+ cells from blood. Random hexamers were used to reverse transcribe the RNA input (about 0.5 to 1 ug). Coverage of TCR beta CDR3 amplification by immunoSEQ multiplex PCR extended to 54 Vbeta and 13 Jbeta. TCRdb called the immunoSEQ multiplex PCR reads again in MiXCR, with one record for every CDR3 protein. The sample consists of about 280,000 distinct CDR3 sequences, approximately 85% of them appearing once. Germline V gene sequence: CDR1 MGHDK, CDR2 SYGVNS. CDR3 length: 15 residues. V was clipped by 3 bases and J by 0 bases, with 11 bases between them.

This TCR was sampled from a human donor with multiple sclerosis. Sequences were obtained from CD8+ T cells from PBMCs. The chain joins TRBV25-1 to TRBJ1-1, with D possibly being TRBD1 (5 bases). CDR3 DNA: TGTGCCAGCAGTGACCGGCAGGGCTTGAACACTGAAGCTTTCTTT. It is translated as CASSDRQGLNTEAFF. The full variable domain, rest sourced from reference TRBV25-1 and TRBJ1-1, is EADIYQTPRYLVIGTGKKITLECSQTMGHDKMYWYQQDPGMELHLIHYSYGVNSTEKGDLSSESTVSRIRTEHFPLTLESARPSHTSQYLCASSDRQGLNTEAFFGQGTRLTVV.